This T cell receptor (beta chain) derives from a study of beta chain features in type 1 diabetes listed by TCRdb under 2018. Turning to the overall study: Mean age, gender distribution, total cell number and subset yield were not different between patients and healthy donors. Across all samples, about 110 million sorted cells were examined, and cell number per subset correlated strongly with RNA yield. The study compared the TCRB repertoires of sorted circulating CD4+ T cell subsets in recently diagnosed type 1 diabetes patients with those in matched healthy donors. Regulatory and stem cell-like memory subsets were isolated from only 8 patients and about eight healthy donors, whereas naive and central memory subsets came from all 30 or so donors.

Paper-wide results and their limitations: Fewer insertions and more nucleotide deletions at VDJ recombination sites were observed in patients with type 1 diabetes, implying thymic rearrangement abnormalities. Shorter templates might have been favored by PCR, but patient and control samples were amplified and corrected together, so both groups would have been affected equally by any skew. Because the HLA sub-analyses included only small numbers of individuals, any influence of HLA type on TCRB rearrangement was left unresolved. A moderate but significant shortening of TCRB CDR3 length was observed in type 1 diabetes patients in all four CD4+ subsets. Naive, central memory and regulatory TCRB repertoires appeared more similar among patients than among healthy donors. Because cDNA was sequenced instead of genomic DNA, highly expressing activated cells could be over-represented, though the groups showed no difference in activation or CD3 levels.

V is shortened by 4 bases, J by 9 bases, and the region joining them spans 13 bases. For CDR1 and CDR2, the germline V gene lists SGHTA and FQGTGA. From the cysteine up to the phenylalanine, the CDR3 has a length of 13 residues. Kept here is only the CDR3 DNA, which spans 39 bases and is read in frame from base 1. As regards this clone: Its antigen target is currently unknown. Base qualities are missing; no much larger clone stands one base away.

The entire isolated RNA was reverse transcribed using the High Capacity cDNA Reverse Transcription Kit, and thus expressed TCRB transcripts were sequenced. Deep immunoSEQ sequencing was applied to naive, central memory and regulatory T cell samples, giving an average of approximately 4 million total reads per sample. Sorted cells were lysed in RLT buffer and RNA was extracted with DNase-treated RNeasy Micro or Mini kits, depending on cell number. To prevent cross-contamination, every cell subset was processed on its own, while patient and healthy donor samples were processed together. TCRB sequences were amplified from cDNA with the immunoSEQ multiplex PCR, producing 87-bp fragments spanning the CDR3 region. The amplicons were sequenced using the Illumina HiSeq platform. From the authors' description of their analysis: Synthetic template baselines were used to correct PCR bias computationally, reads within Hamming distance 2 were collapsed, and singletons that could not be merged were discarded. By aligning reads against IMGT, V, D and J genes, CDR3 length, and insertions or deletions at six rearrangement sites were assigned. Clonotype counts were normalized to sorted cell number within each subset before computing true diversity and Gini coefficients with the tcR R package. Repertoire sharing was quantified using the overlap coefficient calculated on TCRB nucleotide sequences. Out-of-frame TCRB sequences from naive cells were analyzed to stand in for the pre-selection repertoire. In TCRdb, the immuneACCESS table is reduced to in-frame sequences with V and J assigned. These tables do not hold every clone; where another copy was compared, an unresolved V gene accounts for under half, and the others remain unexplained. The D gene and trimming were derived from the DNA, and the V and J assignments and clone size from that table. This sample has 400,000 to 450,000 clones in its table, and roughly 14% of those were observed once. In total, the top ten clones hold roughly 0.035% of the sample.

Each donor gave one peripheral blood draw, averaging roughly 120 mL, which was collected into heparinised tubes. Naive, central memory, regulatory and stem cell-like memory CD4+ T cells were sorted on a BD FACSAria II using a panel including CD45RO, CCR7, CD25, CD127, CD95 and CD27. All sorted populations exceeded 95% purity. PBMCs were isolated right away by Lymphoprep density gradient centrifugation and were stained directly, without culture. So that batch effects would be minimized, each experiment stained and sorted samples in pairs, pairing one healthy donor with one patient. The rearrangement combines TRBV7-3 with TRBJ2-1, with no confidently assigned D gene. The receptor's source is a young man in good health. The sample taken for sequencing was naive CD4+ T cells from blood. The cell subset or site label, read with the paper, signifies: true naive CD4+ T cells. The DNA reads as follows: TGTGCCAGCAGCTCATCAAAGGCCAGTGAGCAGTTCTTC. The resulting protein is CASSSSKASEQFF.